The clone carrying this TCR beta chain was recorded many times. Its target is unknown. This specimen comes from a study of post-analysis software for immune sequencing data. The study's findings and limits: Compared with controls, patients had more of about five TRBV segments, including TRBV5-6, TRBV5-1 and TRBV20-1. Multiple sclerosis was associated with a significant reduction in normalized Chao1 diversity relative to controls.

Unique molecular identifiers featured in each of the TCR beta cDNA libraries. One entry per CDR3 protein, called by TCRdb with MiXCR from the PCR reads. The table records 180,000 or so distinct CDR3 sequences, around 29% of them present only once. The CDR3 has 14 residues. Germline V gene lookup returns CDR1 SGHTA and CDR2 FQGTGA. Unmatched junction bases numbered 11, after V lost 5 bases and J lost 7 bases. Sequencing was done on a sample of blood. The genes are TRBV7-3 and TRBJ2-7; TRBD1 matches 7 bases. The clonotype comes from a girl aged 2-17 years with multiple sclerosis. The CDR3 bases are TGTGCCAGCAGCCCAGGGGGTCCCGGTGTGGAGCAGTACTTC. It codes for CASSPGGPGVEQYF. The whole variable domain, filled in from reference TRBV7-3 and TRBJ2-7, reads GAGVSQTPSNKVTEKGKYVELRCDPISGHTALYWYRQSLGQGPEFLIYFQGTGAADDSGLPNDRFFAVRPEGSVSTLKIQRTERGDSAVYLCASSPGGPGVEQYFGPGTRLTVT.